This TCR beta chain was found in a study of blood T cells in healthy people across ages. A second 7 to 11 cycle PCR used barcoded and J-beta primers. Each sample provided no less than 3 million CDR3-containing paired-end reads. A single record per CDR3 protein comes from TCRdb applying MiXCR to the 5' RACE reads. The sample has approximately 670,000 distinct CDR3 sequences, 40% to 45% seen once; the top ten hold about 30%. This clonotype was recorded a few times. The target antigen is unknown. One end of the junction does not line up with germline, which may come from a read error. Regarding the study as a whole: Donor CMV status was unknown, possibly confounding expanded clonotype changes.

This TCR was sampled from a man older than 75 in good health. The specimen was blood.

The CDR3 reads CSGVAGRSINVQFF. CDR3 coding DNA: TGCAGTGGGGTAGCGGGGAGGTCCATCAATGTGCAGTTCTTC. The V call is TRBV20-1, the J call TRBJ2-1; 8 bases are a match to TRBD2. CDR1 and CDR2 (germline): DFQATT, SNEGSKA (reference sequence). This CDR3 contains 14 residues.